This TCR beta chain was obtained from a study of glioma-infiltrating T cells. General study points: Very few CDR3 sequences were shared between tissue and blood. Above-expected tissue-blood divergence occurred in all gliomas, most in low-grade ones.

The iRepertoire nested amplicon-rescue multiplex PCR amplified TCR alpha and beta CDR3s from RNA. One-step reverse transcription and amplification started from approximately 100-400 ng of tissue mRNA or PBMC total RNA. Each CDR3 protein gets one entry after TCRdb re-called the multiplex PCR reads with MiXCR. The sample consists of more than 95,000 distinct CDR3 sequences, roughly 25% of them appearing once. Germline V gene sequence: CDR1 KGHSH, CDR2 LQKENI. This CDR3 contains 15 residues. J lost 6 bases, V lost 3 bases, and 8 bases had no gene match. On this clonotype: No antigen is known for it.

The sequence was collected from a human donor with low-grade glioma or glioblastoma, undergoing nonglioma brain surgery, or in good health (not recorded which). Input material: glioma tissue, nonneoplastic brain tissue, or PBMCs (not recorded which). This sequence joins TRBV18 and TRBJ2-1; 7 nucleotides align to TRBD1. The CDR3 loop is CASSPARGRPNEQFF. The CDR3 region has the DNA TGTGCCAGCTCACCGGCGAGGGGGCGGCCCAATGAGCAGTTCTTC.